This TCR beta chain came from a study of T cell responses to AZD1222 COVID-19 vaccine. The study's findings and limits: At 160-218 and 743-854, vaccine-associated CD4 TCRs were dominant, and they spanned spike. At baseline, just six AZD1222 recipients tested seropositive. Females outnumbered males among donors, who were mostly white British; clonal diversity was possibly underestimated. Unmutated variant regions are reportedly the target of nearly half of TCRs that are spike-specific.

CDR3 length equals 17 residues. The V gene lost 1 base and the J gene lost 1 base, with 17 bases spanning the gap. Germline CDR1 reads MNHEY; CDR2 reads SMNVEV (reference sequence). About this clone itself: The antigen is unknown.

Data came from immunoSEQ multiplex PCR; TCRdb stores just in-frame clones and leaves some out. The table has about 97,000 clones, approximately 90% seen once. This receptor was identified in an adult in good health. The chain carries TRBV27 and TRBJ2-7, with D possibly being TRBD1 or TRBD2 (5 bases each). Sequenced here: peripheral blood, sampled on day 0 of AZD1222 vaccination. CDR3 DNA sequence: TGTGCCAGCAGTTTATTCTCCTCGGCAGGGAGATCCTACGAGCAGTACTTC. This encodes CASSLFSSAGRSYEQYF.